The table lists the clone carrying this TCR beta chain with a few counts. The antigen remains undetermined. Germline values: CDR1 SGHRS, CDR2 YFSETQ. The CDR3 has 12 amino acids. V dropped 6 bases and J dropped 7 bases, with 8 bases sitting between them. This entry is derived from a study of blood T cells in healthy people across ages. General study results and limits: Higher diversity and more naive CD4+ cells were features of long-lived donors, compared to aged donors.

A second about 7 to 12 cycle PCR used barcoded and J-beta primers. TCRdb reprocessed the 5' RACE reads via MiXCR and lists one record per CDR3 protein. The table includes about 1,800,000 distinct CDR3 sequences, about 28% detected once. In terms of origin and age, donors were healthy Caucasian individuals from Russia aged roughly 6 to 100. The total RNA that was extracted per sample amounted to at least 5 micrograms. The gene calls are TRBV5-1 and TRBJ1-6; no reliable D call. The TCR comes from a woman aged 25 to 39 in good health. Source material: blood. The CDR3 DNA is TGCGCCAGCATCCCGATAAATTCACCCCTCCACTTT. Amino acids: CASIPINSPLHF.